This TCR beta chain was recovered during a study of blood T cell repertoires in COVID-19. For the study at large: The United States, Italy and Spain were the sources of the acute and convalescent COVID-19 samples.

As handled by the study authors: Nucleated cell number was recorded as an estimate derived from reference gene primer amplification. The assay was immunoSEQ multiplex PCR, and TCRdb's table has in-frame clones only and misses some. From that table come the V and J calls and clone size; the DNA was used to work out D and trimming. The sample records some 300,000 clones, around 91% being singletons. With V trimmed by 4 bases and J by 0 bases, 6 bases remained unmatched. The germline V gene encodes CDR1 SGHAT and CDR2 FQDESV (reference sequence). This CDR3 contains 16 residues. Residents of around 24 US areas, aged 18 to 89 years, made up the participants.

V gene TRBV11-1 combines with J gene TRBJ1-1, with 9 positions matching TRBD1. Specimen: PBMCs or T cells enriched from blood (not recorded which). The origin of this receptor is a woman younger than 30 with acute COVID-19. CDR3 loop: CASSSGQGLMNTEAFF. CDR3 DNA: TGTGCCAGCAGCTCAGGACAGGGGTTGATGAACACTGAAGCTTTCTTT.